These 10 T cell receptor beta chains share one sample of origin, sequenced in a study of blood T cell repertoires in COVID-19. Sequencing used immunoSEQ multiplex PCR; TCRdb keeps in-frame clones, though not all of them. The data contain approximately 320,000 clones, 90% of them singletons. The specimen was PBMCs or T cells enriched from blood (not recorded which). The source is a man aged 60-69 years who had recovered from COVID-19.

The chain has TRBV7-2 and TRBJ2-3, with D maybe TRBD2 (5 bases). V was trimmed by 1 base and J by 6 bases, leaving 11 bases between them. Germline lookup yields CDR1 SGHTA and CDR2 FQGNSA. The CDR3 is 14 amino acids. The CDR3 loop is CASSLGLTADTQYF. DNA for the CDR3: TGTGCCAGCAGCTTAGGACTAACCGCGGATACGCAGTATTTT.

V gene TRBV18 combines with J gene TRBJ1-3; no firm D call. V dropped 0 bases and J dropped 2 bases, with 11 bases sitting between them. Germline V gives CDR1 KGHSH, CDR2 LQKENI. CDR3 length: 16 amino acids. This chain's CDR3 is CASSPPAGVTGNTIYF. The DNA for the CDR3 is TGTGCCAGCTCACCACCCGCCGGGGTTACTGGAAACACCATATATTTT.

The chain combines TRBV3-1 (or the pseudogene TRBV3-2) with TRBJ1-1; TRBD1 might be the D (5 bases). The V and J ends lost 0 bases and 0 bases respectively, with 14 bases between them. This CDR3 comprises 17 residues. Germline V gene sequence: CDR1 LGHDT, CDR2 YNNKEL (reference sequence). CDR3 sequence reads: CASSQDSRGLLNTEAFF. The DNA for the CDR3 is TGTGCCAGCAGCCAAGATTCAAGGGGACTCCTGAACACTGAAGCTTTCTTT.

The V gene is TRBV7-2, the J gene TRBJ1-3; D gene unclear. V lost 3 bases and J 0 bases, leaving 12 bases between the germline ends. Germline CDR1 and CDR2: SGHTA and FQGNSA. The CDR3 is 16 residues long. CDR3 amino acids: CASSFSGRTSGNTIYF. CDR3 in DNA: TGTGCCAGCAGCTTTAGCGGCAGAACCTCTGGAAACACCATATATTTT.

The rearrangement links TRBV29-1 to TRBJ1-3; 7 nucleotides align to TRBD1. V was clipped by 0 bases and J by 1 base; unmatched bases: 6. Germline CDR1 SQVTM, CDR2 ANQGSEA. CDR3 length: 16 amino acids. The CDR3 loop is CSVEENYRGSGNTIYF. Here the CDR3 DNA reads TGCAGCGTTGAAGAAAATTACAGGGGTTCTGGAAACACCATATATTTT.

The chain joins TRBV5-1 to TRBJ1-2, with 7 bases fitting TRBD1. Germline CDR1 reads SGHRS; CDR2 reads YFSETQ. V gave up 3 bases and J gave up 7 bases; unmatched junction bases: 12. The CDR3 contains 15 residues. CDR3 coding DNA: TGCGCCAGCAGCTATAGAACAGGGGTTAAGTCTGGCTACACCTTC. Translation gives CASSYRTGVKSGYTF.

This sequence joins TRBV18 and TRBJ1-1; D call uncertain. CDR3 length equals 14 residues. Germline CDR1 reads KGHSH; CDR2 reads LQKENI. V was clipped by 3 bases and J by 5 bases, with 13 bases between them. CDR3 residues: CASSPMARETEAFF. CDR3 in DNA: TGTGCCAGCTCACCGATGGCGCGGGAGACTGAAGCTTTCTTT. Complete variable domain (other parts from reference TRBV18 and TRBJ1-1): NAGVMQNPRHLVRRRGQEARLRCSPMKGHSHVYWYRQLPEEGLKFMVYLQKENIIDESGMPKERFSAEFPKEGPSILRIQQVVRGDSAAYFCASSPMARETEAFFGQGTRLTVV.

This sequence joins TRBV27 and TRBJ1-5; no clear D gene. V gave up 8 bases and J gave up 0 bases, with 11 bases separating them. CDR1 is MNHEY and CDR2 is SMNVEV in the germline V gene (reference sequence). This CDR3 comprises 14 residues. The CDR3 bases are TGTGCCAGCCGGGTAGCTTATAGCAATCAGCCCCAGCATTTT. Its protein is CASRVAYSNQPQHF.

The chain combines TRBV18 with TRBJ1-2; TRBD1 matches at 10 bases. This CDR3 region has 15 residues. Trimming removed 3 bases from V and 0 bases from J; junction bases left unmatched: 1. Per the germline V gene, CDR1 is KGHSH and CDR2 is LQKENI. The DNA for the CDR3 is TGTGCCAGCTCACCGGGACAGGGGCCTAACTATGGCTACACCTTC. It is translated as CASSPGQGPNYGYTF.

This clone was observed a single time. DNA of the CDR3: TGTGCCAGCAGCTCTGTAGGACTAGCGGGACCCGGGGAGCTGTTTTTT. Translation: CASSSVGLAGPGELFF. The chain combines TRBV5-4 with TRBJ2-2; 12 positions match TRBD2. The CDR3 is 16 amino acids. With V trimmed by 3 bases and J by 6 bases, 6 bases remained unmatched. Germline V CDR1 and CDR2: SGHNT, YYREEE (reference sequence).